The text below deals with one T cell receptor beta chain. Its antigen is not yet known. Per-nucleotide qualities are absent, and no much larger clonotype sits a single base away. This entry is derived from a study of response to subunit inactivated influenza vaccine (dated by TCRdb to the late 2010s). With regard to the full study: To follow how T cells responded to a trivalent subunit inactivated influenza vaccine, the researchers relied on deep quantitative profiling of the T cell receptor repertoire.

As encoded in the germline V gene, CDR1 is SGHRS while CDR2 is YFSETQ. Counted from cysteine to phenylalanine, this CDR3 has 13 amino acids. CDR3 DNA only is kept here, 39 bases in frame from base 1. Germline trimming amounts to 5 bases on V and 8 bases on J, with 7 as the count of junction bases outside the gene matches. The investigation overall reported the following: It was suggested by the authors that each seasonal influenza vaccination may recruit only a limited number of new T cells.

The method was RT-PCR. The instrument was an Illumina HiSeq 2500. Using fastp trimming at Q25 and MiXCR clonotype assembly, TCRdb reanalyzed the public sequencing data and kept in-frame beta chains. Records with the same CDR3 protein are collapsed into one entry carrying the most frequent genes and DNA. This sample gives about 540,000 distinct CDR3 sequences in total; approximately 20% of them show up just once. 2.5% to 3.5% of the sample goes to the ten largest clones. In addition, the sample was reused for a study of T cells expressing NK-cell markers. Taken from the second paper: TCR beta cDNA libraries were prepared using 5'RACE template switching, which introduced a universal primer site and unique molecular identifiers. TCR beta-chain repertoires were profiled in sorted CD3+CD56+NKG2C+, CD3+CD56+NKG2C- and CD3+CD56-NKG2C+ T-cell subsets from seven or eight donors. Among the eight sequenced donors, seven were HCMV-seropositive and one was HCMV-seronegative. To restrict sorting to alphabetaTCR-expressing T cells, an anti-gammadeltaTCR antibody was added in several experiments. In several donors, the dominant CD3+CD56+NKG2C+ clonotypes were found to rank among the top 10 CD8+ clonotypes and to make up about 1.0-7.5% of CD8+ T cells. Those dominant clonotypes were again the most abundant among CD3+CD56-NKG2C+ cells in a few donors, at about 25-65%. Whether the expanded NKG2C-expressing T cell clones were specific for HCMV antigens was left unclear. All eight donors whose samples were sequenced were randomly selected healthy volunteers, three of them men and five women. HCMV-specific IgG was detected in serum with a commercial ELISA kit to determine HCMV serostatus. Ficoll density gradient centrifugation was used to isolate peripheral blood mononuclear cells from blood. CD4+ and CD8+ T cells were isolated from PBMC by magnetic immunoseparation with Miltenyi isolation kits. cDNA synthesis was primed from the TCR beta constant segment and was followed by two successive PCR amplification steps. Libraries were sequenced as 2 x 150 bp reads on Illumina HiSeq 2000/2500, MiSeq or NextSeq. MIGEC was used to demultiplex reads and group the reads by UMI, and MiTCR was used to assemble and quantify clonotypes. To exclude erroneous sequences, only TCR cDNA sequences supported by at least two reads were retained. The tcR package was used for downstream repertoire analysis, and clonotypes were matched across fractions by CDR3 nucleotide sequence plus V segment. VDJmatch was used to annotate antigen specificity against VDJdb, with one amino acid substitution in CDR3 allowed.

The specimen comprised CD4+ T cells sorted from PBMCs, sampled 11 to 12 days after vaccination. The sequence came from a man aged 50 to 60 who received an inactivated influenza vaccine. Donor details come from another sample of the same person, matched by shared clones. The rearrangement combines TRBV5-1 with TRBJ1-1, and 9 junctional nucleotides match TRBD1. The encoded CDR3 is CASSVGQGLEAFF. The bases are TGCGCCAGCAGTGTAGGACAGGGGCTAGAAGCTTTCTTT. The full variable domain, completed from the reference TRBV5-1 and TRBJ1-1 proteins outside the CDR3, reads KAGVTQTPRYLIKTRGQQVTLSCSPISGHRSVSWYQQTPGQGLQFLFEYFSETQRNKGNFPGRFSGRQFSNSRSEMNVSTLELGDSALYLCASSVGQGLEAFFGQGTRLTVV.